This is a list of T cell receptor beta chains from one sample in a study of long-term antiretroviral therapy in people with HIV. Generated by immunoSEQ multiplex PCR, the TCRdb table keeps only in-frame clones and is missing some. This sample has over 10,000 clones; about 74% occur once, and the top ten carry about a fifth. The sequencing used unsorted PBMCs, collected 0.5 years before starting antiretroviral therapy. Receptor source: a woman in her thirties or forties with HIV. The CDR3 runs from the conserved cysteine through the conserved F or W. The order of the fields is clone size, V gene, J gene, D gene, CDR3 protein, CDR3 DNA. D genes are given only for firm matches. Some rows have no size entry. The others give once, few or many, or a class for an expanded clone.

few	TRBV4-1	TRBJ1-5	NA	CASSQDYRNPEPQHF	TGCGCCAGCAGCCAAGATTATCGGAATCCTGAGCCCCAGCATTTT
NA	TRBV5-6	TRBJ1-5	NA	CASSSRRQGNQPQHF	TGTGCCAGCAGCTCCCGTAGGCAGGGAAATCAGCCCCAGCATTTT
NA	TRBV7-9	TRBJ2-3	NA	CASTRNPHHSSTDTQYF	TGTGCCAGCACCCGAAACCCGCACCACTCTAGCACAGATACGCAGTATTTT
NA	TRBV7-9	TRBJ1-4	TRBD1	CASSPSDRAGNEKLFF	TGTGCCAGCAGCCCTTCAGACAGGGCGGGTAATGAAAAACTGTTTTTT
NA	TRBV7-9	TRBJ1-4	NA	CASSLVGATNEKLFF	TGTGCCAGCAGCTTAGTCGGCGCAACTAATGAAAAACTGTTTTTT
NA	TRBV4-2	TRBJ2-7	TRBD2	CASSQTLAGHTYEQYF	TGTGCCAGCAGCCAGACACTAGCGGGACACACCTACGAGCAGTACTTC
NA	TRBV30	TRBJ1-3	TRBD1	CAWSPDRGLGNTIYF	TGTGCCTGGAGTCCCGACAGGGGGCTCGGAAACACCATATATTTT
NA	TRBV11-2	TRBJ1-2	NA	CASSLATDYGYTF	TGTGCCAGCAGCTTGGCCACGGACTATGGCTACACCTTC
few	TRBV5-4	TRBJ1-4	NA	CASSLVLGEKLFF	TGTGCCAGCAGCTTGGTCCTGGGTGAAAAACTGTTTTTT
NA	TRBV14	TRBJ2-7	TRBD2	CASRSSGSPTMGQYF	TGTGCCAGCAGATCGAGCGGGAGCCCAACAATGGGGCAGTACTTC
NA	TRBV5-4	TRBJ2-6	NA	CASSLGPNSGANVLTF	TGTGCCAGCAGCTTGGGACCCAACTCTGGGGCCAACGTCCTGACTTTC
few	TRBV7-8	TRBJ1-5	NA	CASSLAEQRQPQHF	TGTGCCAGCAGCTTAGCGGAACAGCGTCAGCCCCAGCATTTT
NA	TRBV9	TRBJ2-7	TRBD2	CASSVAGTSHEQYF	TGTGCCAGCAGCGTAGCTGGGACTAGCCACGAGCAGTACTTC
NA	TRBV5-1	TRBJ2-2	TRBD2	CASSLVSGGARTGELFF	TGCGCCAGCAGCTTGGTATCCGGGGGGGCCCGTACCGGGGAGCTGTTTTTT
NA	TRBV27	TRBJ1-3	NA	CASSSDGSSGNTIYF	TGTGCCAGCAGTTCCGACGGAAGCTCTGGAAACACCATATATTTT
NA	TRBV5-4	TRBJ2-6	NA	CASSLGLERSGANVLTF	TGTGCCAGCAGCCTGGGGTTGGAGCGTTCTGGGGCCAACGTCCTGACTTTC
few	TRBV5-1	TRBJ2-7	TRBD1	CASRTGLTYEQYF	TGCGCCAGCCGGACAGGCCTTACCTACGAGCAGTACTTC
NA	TRBV6-1	TRBJ1-1	NA	CASSEGGPRAEAFF	TGTGCCAGCAGTGAAGGGGGACCCCGCGCTGAAGCTTTCTTT
once	TRBV10-1	TRBJ2-1	NA	CASSEFRGNEQFF	TGCGCCAGCAGTGAGTTCAGGGGAAATGAGCAGTTCTTC
NA	TRBV9	TRBJ1-6	NA	CASSARTASSYNSPLHF	TGTGCCAGCAGCGCTCGGACAGCGAGCTCCTATAATTCACCCCTCCACTTT
NA	TRBV7-9	TRBJ2-7	TRBD1	CASSSRTGASSYEQYF	TGTGCCAGCAGCTCAAGGACAGGGGCTAGCTCCTACGAGCAGTACTTC
NA	TRBV18	TRBJ2-3	NA	CASSLSTDTQYF	TGTGCCAGCTCCCTTAGCACAGATACGCAGTATTTT
NA	TRBV29-1	TRBJ2-7	TRBD1	CSVITGGMHEQYF	TGCAGCGTGATTACAGGGGGCATGCACGAGCAGTACTTC
NA	TRBV6-5	TRBJ2-1	TRBD2	CASSSGRANEQFF	TGTGCCAGCAGTAGCGGGAGGGCCAATGAGCAGTTCTTC
NA	TRBV5-1	TRBJ2-1	TRBD2	CASSASGGIYNEQFF	TGCGCCAGCAGCGCGAGCGGGGGTATCTACAATGAGCAGTTCTTC
NA	TRBV6-1	TRBJ1-5	NA	CASSEQGLGYQPQHF	TGTGCCAGCAGTGAACAGGGGCTCGGGTATCAGCCCCAGCATTTT
NA	TRBV19	TRBJ2-6	NA	CASTGRHFSGANVLTF	TGTGCCAGTACGGGACGGCATTTTTCTGGGGCCAACGTCCTGACTTTC
NA	TRBV4-3	TRBJ2-7	TRBD1	CASSQFVQGALTYEQYF	TGCGCCAGCAGCCAATTCGTCCAGGGGGCGTTGACCTACGAGCAGTACTTC
NA	TRBV7-9	TRBJ1-1	NA	CASSLQGMSTEAFF	TGTGCCAGCAGCTTACAGGGGATGAGCACTGAAGCTTTCTTT
NA	TRBV30	TRBJ1-1	NA	CAWSVRSEAFF	TGTGCCTGGAGTGTACGCTCTGAAGCTTTCTTT
NA	TRBV9	TRBJ1-3	TRBD1	CASSDRDRGPGTIYF	TGTGCCAGCAGCGACCGGGACAGGGGGCCCGGCACCATATATTTT
NA	TRBV29-1	TRBJ2-7	TRBD2	CSVRSGGAGEGYEQYF	TGCAGCGTGCGTTCGGGCGGGGCGGGAGAGGGATACGAGCAGTACTTC
NA	TRBV7-6	TRBJ2-7	NA	CASSADRPWGEQYF	TGTGCCAGCAGCGCAGACAGGCCATGGGGCGAGCAGTACTTC
NA	TRBV29-1	TRBJ2-7	NA	CSVGGPFYEQYF	TGCAGCGTTGGTGGCCCATTTTACGAGCAGTACTTC
few	TRBV15	TRBJ2-2	NA	CAISGPNTGELFF	TGTGCCATCTCGGGGCCGAACACCGGGGAGCTGTTTTTT